These 14 T cell receptor beta chains were all obtained from the same sample, sequenced in a study of technical replicates of blood from a few donors. Method: immunoSEQ multiplex PCR; TCRdb's copy keeps in-frame clones and lacks some. The sample contains roughly 50,000 clones, over 90% of which appear only once. The specimen sequenced was PBMCs. These receptors were obtained from a human donor in good health. Some clones in this sample may be carry-over from other donors' samples.

The V gene is TRBV14, the J gene TRBJ2-3; D perhaps matches TRBD2 (7 bases). Germline loops: CDR1 SGHDN, CDR2 FVKESK. This CDR3 comprises 15 residues. The V end lost 3 bases, the J end lost 4 bases, and 14 bases lay between the germline ends. In DNA, the CDR3 is TGTGCCAGCAGCCACCGGGGGGCCCAGCCAGATACGCAGTATTTT. Translation gives CASSHRGAQPDTQYF.

This chain joins TRBV5-1 and TRBJ2-2; D might be TRBD2 (5 bases). V was shortened by 1 base and J by 7 bases, with 8 bases between the two germline ends. CDR1 and CDR2 (germline): SGHRS, YFSETQ. This CDR3 spans 13 amino acids. CDR3 sequence reads: CASSLRADGELFF. DNA of the CDR3: TGCGCCAGCAGCTTGCGAGCGGACGGGGAGCTGTTTTTT.

The rearrangement uses TRBV5-1 and TRBJ1-1; 9 positions match TRBD1. The CDR3 consists of 14 residues. Per the germline V gene, CDR1 is SGHRS and CDR2 is YFSETQ. After removal of 4 bases from V and 4 bases from J, the junction contained 5 bases not matched to a gene. The DNA of the CDR3 is TGCGCCAGCAGCCCCAAGGACAGGGGCACTGAAGCTTTCTTT. Translated: CASSPKDRGTEAFF.

This chain connects TRBV6-1 to TRBJ2-2; D is possibly TRBD1 (5 bases). V shed 4 bases and J shed 4 bases, with 13 bases lying between them. Germline lookup yields CDR1 MNHNS and CDR2 SASEGT. CDR3 length: 15 residues. The CDR3 protein is CASSVKGRATGELFF. In nucleotides, the CDR3 is TGTGCCAGCAGTGTTAAGGGGCGAGCCACCGGGGAGCTGTTTTTT.

The chain is built from TRBV4-1 and TRBJ2-7, with D tentatively TRBD2 (5 bases). Germline V CDR1 and CDR2: MGHRA, YSYEKL. This CDR3 spans 18 amino acids. The V end was cut by 0 bases, the J end by 8 bases, with 26 bases between. The CDR3, as DNA: TGCGCCAGCAGCCAAGACTCCTATGAAGTTTCCAGCGGCAGGAAGCAGTACTTC. Translated: CASSQDSYEVSSGRKQYF.

This chain connects TRBV5-4 to TRBJ2-1, with 9 bases aligning to TRBD2. The germline V gene has CDR1 SGHNT and CDR2 YYREEE (reference sequence). The CDR3 sequence is 16 residues long. V lost 4 bases and J lost 9; bases outside the gene matches: 14. In DNA form, the CDR3 reads TGTGCCAGCAGCCCCATCCCAGCGGGGGGCCCGAGTGAGCAGTTCTTC. The encoded protein is CASSPIPAGGPSEQFF.

Only one count was recorded for this clone. The chain uses TRBV10-3 and TRBJ2-7, with TRBD2 matching over 7 bases. Germline values: CDR1 ENHRY, CDR2 SYGVKD. The CDR3 has 14 amino acids. The ends lost 4 bases at V and 1 base at J; junction bases unmatched: 4. The CDR3 bases are TGTGCCATCAGTGTTGGGGACTATTCCTACGAGCAGTACTTC. It encodes CAISVGDYSYEQYF.

The chain joins TRBV7-2 to TRBJ1-6; D unresolved. Trimming cost V 5 bases and J 8 bases, with 10 bases left between them. The CDR3 spans 13 residues. The V gene's germline CDR1 is SGHTA and CDR2 FQGNSA. The CDR3 sequence: CASSVFVDSPLHF. CDR3 sequence (DNA): TGTGCCAGCAGCGTATTCGTTGATTCACCCCTCCACTTT.

This chain joins TRBV30 and TRBJ1-1; possible D gene TRBD1, 5 bases. Trimming took off 5 bases at V and 1 base at J, with 11 bases between the two ends. The germline V gene encodes CDR1 GTSNPN and CDR2 SVGIG (reference sequence). The CDR3 spans 13 residues. The CDR3 coding sequence is TGTGCCTGGGAGGGAGGGGAGAACACTGAAGCTTTCTTT. Translation gives CAWEGGENTEAFF.

This chain links TRBV7-2 with TRBJ2-5, with 12 positions matching TRBD2. Trimming took 7 bases from V and 7 from J; bases not matched to a gene: 10. Germline assignment: CDR1 SGHTA and CDR2 FQGNSA. The CDR3 has 15 amino acids. CDR3 coding DNA: TGTGCCAGCACCCTAGCTAGCGGGAGGGCCGGGACCCAGTACTTC. Its protein is CASTLASGRAGTQYF.

The chain has TRBV6-5 and TRBJ2-1; D perhaps matches TRBD1 (6 bases). There are 15 residues in the CDR3. Germline assignment: CDR1 MNHEY and CDR2 SVGAGI. V dropped 6 bases and J dropped 4 bases, with 16 bases sitting between them. The CDR3 is CASRRGRGTYNEQFF. The DNA for the CDR3 is TGTGCCAGCAGAAGGGGCAGGGGAACATACAATGAGCAGTTCTTC.

With respect to this clone: The junction departs from the called germline gene at one end, perhaps through a read error. This chain links TRBV7-8 with TRBJ2-7; 9 bases map to TRBD2. This CDR3 has 14 residues. Germline assignment: CDR1 SGHVS and CDR2 FQNEAQ. The DNA for the CDR3 is TGTGCCAGCAGCGAGAGCGGGGGGCGAGGGGCTAGGGACTTC. This sequence encodes CASSESGGRGARDF.

The V and J genes are TRBV30 and TRBJ2-3; D ambiguous. V lost 3 bases to trimming and J lost 3 bases, with 10 bases between them. The CDR3 has 13 amino acids. Germline V gives CDR1 GTSNPN, CDR2 SVGIG (reference sequence). CDR3 sequence: CAWSRVKTDTQYF. The DNA of the CDR3 is TGTGCCTGGAGCCGGGTTAAGACAGATACGCAGTATTTT.

The V and J genes are TRBV2 and TRBJ1-5; TRBD1 matches 8 bases. Germline V gene lookup returns CDR1 SNHLY and CDR2 FYNNEI. CDR3 size: 14 residues. J was trimmed by 6 bases and V by 7 bases; bases with no gene match: 8. The CDR3 protein is CASTDRGSSQPQHF. CDR3 in DNA: TGTGCCAGCACTGACAGGGGATCCAGTCAGCCCCAGCATTTT.